The 19 T cell receptor beta chains listed next were all sequenced from one sample in a study of T cell responses to AZD1222 COVID-19 vaccine. Profiled with immunoSEQ multiplex PCR; TCRdb holds only in-frame clones, not every one. The data hold 150,000 to 200,000 clones, with approximately 91% observed a single time. Sequences were derived from peripheral blood, sampled on day 0 of AZD1222 vaccination. The origin of the receptors is an adult in good health.

The chain is built from TRBV11-2 and TRBJ2-2, with D hard to call. V lost 1 base, J lost 6 bases, and 15 bases lay in between. CDR1 and CDR2 (germline): SGHAT, FQNNGV. The CDR3 is 16 residues long. The CDR3 loop reads CASSLVYPPAPGELFF. DNA of the CDR3: TGTGCCAGCAGCTTAGTATACCCTCCCGCCCCCGGGGAGCTGTTTTTT. The full variable domain, with the rest looked up from reference TRBV11-2 and TRBJ2-2, is EAGVAQSPRYKIIEKRQSVAFWCNPISGHATLYWYQQILGQGPKLLIQFQNNGVVDDSQLPKDRFSAERLKGVDSTLKIQPAKLEDSAVYLCASSLVYPPAPGELFFGEGSRLTVL.

The CDR3 DNA reads TGTGCCAGCAGCTTAGTTCAGGGGTTGGTATTTGAAGAGACCCAGTACTTC. It specifies CASSLVQGLVFEETQYF. V gene TRBV7-2 combines with J gene TRBJ2-5; D perhaps matches TRBD1 (6 bases). The germline V gene has CDR1 SGHTA and CDR2 FQGNSA. V was clipped by 1 base and J by 3 bases, with 18 bases between them. The CDR3 covers 17 residues.

The chain recombines TRBV6-2 or TRBV6-3 with TRBJ2-1; 10 bases match TRBD2. The junction had 7 bases not matched to a gene; V was cut back by 5 bases and J by 6 bases. The CDR3 extends over 15 amino acids. CDR1 is MNHEY, CDR2 SVGEGT, per germline. The CDR3 protein is CASSQQIAGGNEQFF. The CDR3 nucleotides are TGTGCCAGCAGTCAGCAGATAGCGGGGGGCAATGAGCAGTTCTTC.

This chain uses TRBV15 with TRBJ2-7, with D hard to call. The CDR3 has 13 amino acids. V was clipped by 4 bases and J by 3 bases, with 10 bases between them. The germline CDR1 and CDR2 sequences are LNHNV and YYDKDF (reference sequence). This chain's CDR3 is CATSTFSGYEQYF. In DNA, the CDR3 is TGTGCCACCAGCACCTTTTCAGGCTACGAGCAGTACTTC.

The chain carries TRBV27 and TRBJ2-4; 7 bases agree with TRBD1. V was clipped by 5 bases and J by 4 bases; unmatched bases: 14. Germline V gene data show CDR1 as MNHEY and CDR2 as SMNVEV (reference sequence). This CDR3 spans 17 amino acids. The CDR3 DNA reads TGTGCCAGCAGTCCCACAGGGGTATTCCGGGGAAAAAACATTCAGTACTTC. Protein: CASSPTGVFRGKNIQYF.

The chain is built from TRBV7-6 and TRBJ2-5; no firm D call. The CDR3 totals 14 residues. CDR1 is SGHVS and CDR2 is FNYEAQ in the germline V gene. V was shortened by 3 bases and J by 5 bases, with 13 bases between the two germline ends. The DNA of the CDR3 is TGTGCCAGCAGCTTCTATTCGGCGATGGAGACCCAGTACTTC. It encodes CASSFYSAMETQYF.

This chain joins TRBV4-2 and TRBJ1-5; the match to TRBD1 covers 9 bases. Trimming removed 0 bases from V and 6 bases from J; junction bases left unmatched: 6. CDR3 length: 16 residues. CDR1 is LGHNA and CDR2 is YNFKEQ in the germline V gene. The CDR3 bases are TGTGCCAGCAGCCAAGAAGGAGGGACAGGGATTCAGCCCCAGCATTTT. It is translated as CASSQEGGTGIQPQHF.

This chain connects TRBV11-1 to TRBJ1-2; a possible D gene is TRBD1 (5 bases). Between the trimmed V and J ends, which lost 1 base and 4 bases, there was a span of 10 bases. CDR1 is SGHAT and CDR2 is FQDESV in the germline V gene (reference sequence). This CDR3 has 14 amino acids. Here the CDR3 DNA reads TGTGCCAGCAGCTTAGGCGCAGGGACCTATGGCTACACCTTC. This translates into CASSLGAGTYGYTF.

This clone was recorded once. The chain carries TRBV6-1 and TRBJ1-1; 8 positions agree with TRBD1. CDR3 length: 17 residues. The junction had 13 bases not matched to a gene; V was cut back by 2 bases and J by 5 bases. Looked up from germline, CDR1 is MNHNS and CDR2 is SASEGT. CDR3: CASSEMVKAGGGTEAFF. In DNA, the CDR3 is TGTGCCAGCAGTGAAATGGTCAAGGCAGGGGGCGGGACTGAAGCTTTCTTT.

This sequence joins TRBV2 and TRBJ1-4, with TRBD1 matching 10 bases. The CDR3 runs 18 residues. With V trimmed by 4 bases and J by 8 bases, 16 bases remained unmatched. Germline assignment: CDR1 SNHLY and CDR2 FYNNEI. CDR3 sequence reads: CASSVKGQGMVRLEKLFF. The CDR3 DNA reads as TGTGCCAGCAGTGTTAAGGGACAGGGGATGGTGAGGTTGGAAAAACTGTTTTTT.

The chain links TRBV3-1 (or the pseudogene TRBV3-2) to TRBJ2-7; D ambiguous. Trimming took 3 bases from V and 4 from J, leaving 19 bases between them. CDR3 length equals 16 residues. Germline assignment: CDR1 LGHDT and CDR2 YNNKEL (reference sequence). CDR3 region: CASSHAATVPRYEQYF. CDR3 coding DNA: TGTGCCAGCAGCCACGCGGCCACTGTGCCTAGATACGAGCAGTACTTC.

The chain carries TRBV18 and TRBJ1-4, with D possibly matching TRBD1 (5 bases). The V gene lost 4 bases and the J gene lost 6 bases, with 18 bases spanning the gap. Per germline, CDR1 KGHSH and CDR2 LQKENI. This CDR3 has 16 residues. The CDR3 spells CASSQNPGRRDEKLFF. In DNA form, the CDR3 reads TGTGCCAGCTCACAGAATCCAGGGAGGAGGGATGAAAAACTGTTTTTT.

A few counts support this clone. The CDR3 coding sequence is TGTGCCAGCAGTGAAAGAAGCTTCTCGCCCTACGAGCAGTACTTC. Its protein is CASSERSFSPYEQYF. The J gene is TRBJ2-7, the V gene TRBV25-1; no firm D call. The V gene lost 2 bases and the J gene lost 2 bases, with 13 bases spanning the gap. The germline V gene has CDR1 MGHDK and CDR2 SYGVNS. There are 15 residues in the CDR3.

The V call is TRBV5-1, the J call TRBJ2-3; D uncertain. The CDR3 is made up of 15 amino acids. In germline, CDR1 is SGHRS, CDR2 YFSETQ. V shed 4 bases and J shed 3 bases, with 15 bases lying between them. In nucleotides, the CDR3 is TGCGCCAGCAGCCCACTTGGTTCGGAGACAGATACGCAGTATTTT. Amino acids: CASSPLGSETDTQYF.

The gene calls are TRBV7-9 and TRBJ1-4, with a possible D match to TRBD1 (5 bases). Germline V gene lookup returns CDR1 SEHNR and CDR2 FQNEAQ (reference sequence). V was clipped by 7 bases and J by 4 bases, with 10 bases between them. This CDR3 has 13 residues. In DNA form, the CDR3 reads TGTGCCAGCATGCGGACAAATAATGAAAAACTGTTTTTT. Residues: CASMRTNNEKLFF.

The chain uses TRBV29-1 and TRBJ1-1; D not certain. In germline, CDR1 is SQVTM, CDR2 ANQGSEA. V was clipped by 7 bases and J by 1 base, with 13 bases between them. The CDR3 is 13 residues long. CDR3 nucleotide sequence: TGCAGCGCAAAGCACACAGAGAACACTGAAGCTTTCTTT. Its protein is CSAKHTENTEAFF.

Only a few counts were recorded for this clone. This chain joins TRBV2 and TRBJ2-5; no clear D gene. With 4 bases removed from V and 5 bases from J, the gap between germline ends came to 2 bases. The germline gives CDR1 SNHLY, CDR2 FYNNEI. The CDR3 runs to 10 residues. CDR3 bases: TGTGCCAGCAGTGGGGAGACCCAGTACTTC. Translation gives CASSGETQYF.

The chain links TRBV19 to TRBJ2-5; TRBD2 matches 12 bases. Germline V gene sequence: CDR1 LNHDA, CDR2 SQIVND (reference sequence). V dropped 6 bases and J dropped 5; count of bases not matched to a gene: 10. This CDR3 spans 16 amino acids. The CDR3 loop reads CASRFSGLAGLETQYF. CDR3 coding DNA: TGTGCCAGTAGGTTCTCCGGACTAGCGGGATTGGAGACCCAGTACTTC.

The CDR3, as DNA: TGTGCCATCAACTCCGGGACAGAGAACACTGAAGCTTTCTTT. It translates to CAINSGTENTEAFF. V and J are TRBV10-3 and TRBJ1-1; 7 nucleotides align to TRBD1. Trimming removed 7 bases from V and 1 base from J; junction bases left unmatched: 6. The CDR3 runs to 14 residues. Per the germline V gene, CDR1 is ENHRY and CDR2 is SYGVKD.